This T cell receptor (beta chain) was captured in a study of STAT5B mutations in CD4+ large granular lymphocyte leukemia (dated by TCRdb to between 2021 and 2024). About the study as a whole: Among healthy controls, the CDR3 'QG' motif was associated with a particular HLA allele. TCRbeta repertoires of CD4+ T-cell large granular lymphocyte leukemia patients were compared with those of healthy blood donors. Flow cytometry on FACSCanto II or FACSVerse showed that the purified fractions were more than 95% pure among lymphocytes. The full study reports these points: The main leukemic clonotypes were found to be private to each patient, although 25% to 30% of the main leukemic clonotypes were detected at low frequency in the non-leukemic repertoires of other patients. Greater clonality appeared to be present in CD4-sorted patient repertoires than in healthy CD4+ repertoires, and the difference was retained after the putative leukemic clones were removed. Data were not HLA-matched; higher clonality in CD4+ versus CD8+ T-LGLL could reflect the relatively small sample size. TRBV06-family usage was enriched among the top patient clones (8/27) compared with healthy controls (2/35).

On this clone itself: The antigen it recognizes is unknown. The sample holds no much larger clone one base away, and base qualities are not on file.

The CDR3 runs 17 amino acids, cysteine and phenylalanine included. CDR3 DNA only is kept here, 51 bases in frame from base 1. According to the germline V gene, CDR1 reads SGHTA and CDR2 reads FQGNSA. V trim: 5 bases; J trim: 1 base; unmatched bases: 9. The immunoSEQ assay at survey resolution was used to sequence TCRbeta rearrangements from genomic DNA. The paper's data handling went like this. In the TCR sequencing data, the lowest productive clonotype frequency that could be detected was 2.59 x 10-5. Only productive TCRbeta rearrangements, meaning sequences that were complete and in-frame, were kept for the analyses. Clonality for each sample was calculated as Simpson clonality in the immunoSEQ Analyzer version 3.0. Clones were categorized by frequency as very rare, small, medium, large (1-20%) or hyperexpanded (>20%). Generation probabilities were estimated with OLGA 1.2.3, V-gene circos plots were made with VDJtools, specificities were looked up in VDJdb, and CDR3 motifs were identified with GLIPH. TCRdb re-hosts the immuneACCESS table, in-frame sequences only. Its copies lack some clones; in the studies checked, an unresolved V gene accounts for under half of them, and the cause for the rest is not known. V and J calls and clone size are those listed in that table; D and trimming were worked out from the DNA. This sample is represented by approximately 49,000 clones; roughly three quarters of them were singletons. More than 1.5% of the sample is taken by the ten largest.

The healthy controls were 37 blood donors, and the buffy coats of these donors were supplied by the Finnish Red Cross blood service. All TCR-sequenced material derived from peripheral blood: patient blood samples and healthy donor buffy coats. Peripheral blood mononuclear cells were isolated by Ficoll-Hypaque gradient centrifugation. For the healthy controls, CD4+ cells were obtained from buffy coats by magnetic purification. The Gentra Puregene Cell and Tissue kit was used for genomic DNA extraction, and quantification was performed on a Qubit 2.0 fluorometer. Specimen: CD4+ T cells from blood buffy coats. This receptor was taken from a human donor in good health. This chain is built from TRBV7-2 and TRBJ2-2, with 8 bases aligning to TRBD2. CDR3 sequence: CASSLRGGGLNTGELFF. The nucleotide sequence reads as follows: TGTGCCAGCAGCCTACGGGGCGGGGGGCTGAACACCGGGGAGCTGTTTTTT. With all but the CDR3 taken from the reference TRBV7-2 and TRBJ2-2 genes, the full variable domain is: GAGVSQSPSNKVTEKGKDVELRCDPISGHTALYWYRQSLGQGLEFLIYFQGNSAPDKSGLPSDRFSAERTGGSVSTLTIQRTQQEDSAVYLCASSLRGGGLNTGELFFGEGSRLTVL.